Listed below are T cell receptor beta chains from one sample, sequenced in a study of blood T cell repertoires in COVID-19. This table comes from immunoSEQ multiplex PCR, and its TCRdb copy is limited to in-frame clones, with some not included. The sample shows 260,000 or so clones, roughly 88% of them seen only once. The sample comprised peripheral blood. The receptors were gathered from a man aged 18 to 30 with active or convalescent COVID-19. CDR3s leave out the opening cysteine and the closing phenylalanine or tryptophan. Fields, in order: J gene, V gene, CDR3 protein.

j_gene: TRBJ2-7
v_gene: TRBV5-6
CDR3aa: ASSSPGHRAYEQY

j_gene: TRBJ1-2
v_gene: TRBV19
CDR3aa: ASSIRGIYYGYT

j_gene: TRBJ2-7
v_gene: TRBV27
CDR3aa: ASSLSSSHEQY

j_gene: TRBJ2-1
v_gene: TRBV20-1
CDR3aa: SASDPLRGSYNEQF

j_gene: TRBJ1-2
v_gene: TRBV5-8
CDR3aa: ASSLREVGYT

j_gene: TRBJ1-2
v_gene: TRBV11-2
CDR3aa: ASSLTRGQLYGYT

j_gene: TRBJ1-6
v_gene: TRBV4-3
CDR3aa: ASSQDEAGNNSPLH

j_gene: TRBJ1-2
v_gene: TRBV4-1
CDR3aa: ASSQGTRDIPYGYT

j_gene: TRBJ2-5
v_gene: TRBV3-1/TRBV3-2
CDR3aa: ASSPGQQETQY

j_gene: TRBJ1-1
v_gene: TRBV4-1
CDR3aa: ASSQDKTGMNTEAF

j_gene: TRBJ1-3
v_gene: TRBV7-2
CDR3aa: ASSLVLAGNTIY

j_gene: TRBJ2-1
v_gene: TRBV4-1
CDR3aa: ASSQSTGHSSYNEQF

j_gene: TRBJ2-5
v_gene: TRBV11-2
CDR3aa: ASSLAGGHKETQY

j_gene: TRBJ1-2
v_gene: TRBV5-1
CDR3aa: ASSPRTGSPTLYGYT

j_gene: TRBJ1-3
v_gene: TRBV5-1
CDR3aa: ASTSGQGALGNTIY

j_gene: TRBJ2-1
v_gene: TRBV5-1
CDR3aa: ASSLWGTSGANEQF

j_gene: TRBJ1-1
v_gene: TRBV7-9
CDR3aa: ASSLNGGYLEAF

j_gene: TRBJ1-3
v_gene: TRBV9
CDR3aa: ASSVDMASSGNTIY

j_gene: TRBJ1-2
v_gene: TRBV7-2
CDR3aa: ASSFPGQGQAVGGYT

j_gene: TRBJ2-7
v_gene: TRBV5-4
CDR3aa: ASRPGQEGFGEQY

j_gene: TRBJ2-7
v_gene: TRBV7-6
CDR3aa: ASSQTGDPRYEQY

j_gene: TRBJ1-2
v_gene: TRBV7-7
CDR3aa: ASSARPSSGYT

j_gene: TRBJ1-2
v_gene: TRBV5-1
CDR3aa: ASSRQGFDYGYT

j_gene: TRBJ2-2
v_gene: TRBV20-1
CDR3aa: SASLGIFTGELF

j_gene: TRBJ1-3
v_gene: TRBV29-1
CDR3aa: SVFDRGKSGNTIY

j_gene: TRBJ1-2
v_gene: TRBV6-6
CDR3aa: ASSYSVDRGHGYT

j_gene: TRBJ2-3
v_gene: TRBV7-3
CDR3aa: ASSLSSADTQY

j_gene: TRBJ1-6
v_gene: TRBV12-5
CDR3aa: ASGLIGTGGGSYNSPLH

j_gene: TRBJ2-3
v_gene: TRBV5-4
CDR3aa: ASSGRSGGASDTQY

j_gene: TRBJ1-4
v_gene: TRBV5-4
CDR3aa: ASSPTGVGEKLF

j_gene: TRBJ1-3
v_gene: TRBV10-3
CDR3aa: AITPGANSGNTIY

j_gene: TRBJ2-5
v_gene: TRBV5-6
CDR3aa: ASSLWVLVAGGQETQY

j_gene: TRBJ2-5
v_gene: TRBV27
CDR3aa: ASSSWTSGEETQY

j_gene: TRBJ2-7
v_gene: TRBV9
CDR3aa: ASSQRGGGAEEQY

j_gene: TRBJ2-2
v_gene: TRBV6-6
CDR3aa: ATGEDPLPQSELF

j_gene: TRBJ2-1
v_gene: TRBV28
CDR3aa: ASSMIGPDSIINEQF

j_gene: TRBJ2-2
v_gene: TRBV29-1
CDR3aa: SVSGQGIAGELF

j_gene: TRBJ1-1
v_gene: TRBV14
CDR3aa: ASSQEVPGAEAF

j_gene: TRBJ1-3
v_gene: TRBV6-6
CDR3aa: ASSPSSHSGNTIY

j_gene: TRBJ1-1
v_gene: TRBV6-5
CDR3aa: ASSYSQGASTEAF

j_gene: TRBJ1-3
v_gene: TRBV11-3
CDR3aa: ASSLAPPEGTVGSGNTIY

j_gene: TRBJ1-4
v_gene: TRBV6-2/TRBV6-3
CDR3aa: ASSYPRSGTLQGGEKLF

j_gene: TRBJ1-6
v_gene: TRBV4-2
CDR3aa: ASSPPSSPLH

j_gene: TRBJ1-4
v_gene: TRBV6-1
CDR3aa: ASSEAKWTENEKLF

j_gene: TRBJ2-7
v_gene: TRBV13
CDR3aa: ASSVLSGGAYEQY

j_gene: TRBJ1-4
v_gene: TRBV2
CDR3aa: ASRGSEKLF

j_gene: TRBJ2-7
v_gene: TRBV7-2
CDR3aa: ASSLQGAGEQY

j_gene: TRBJ2-1
v_gene: TRBV6-4
CDR3aa: ASSETFTISYNEQF

j_gene: TRBJ2-1
v_gene: TRBV7-9
CDR3aa: ASSLDVTANEQF

j_gene: TRBJ1-1
v_gene: TRBV6-5
CDR3aa: ASRTGENTEAF

j_gene: TRBJ2-5
v_gene: TRBV7-8
CDR3aa: ASSHPSGEETQY

j_gene: TRBJ2-3
v_gene: TRBV9
CDR3aa: ASSGGLGFTDTQY

j_gene: TRBJ1-6
v_gene: TRBV7-9
CDR3aa: ASNERRGSYNSPLH

j_gene: TRBJ2-3
v_gene: TRBV19
CDR3aa: ASSIFYGGSRVSTDTQY

j_gene: TRBJ2-5
v_gene: TRBV6-2/TRBV6-3
CDR3aa: ASSWGLAGETQY

j_gene: TRBJ1-1
v_gene: TRBV12-3/TRBV12-4
CDR3aa: ASRDRDSEAF

j_gene: TRBJ1-6
v_gene: TRBV5-6
CDR3aa: ASSFGTGSNSPLH

j_gene: TRBJ1-2
v_gene: TRBV2
CDR3aa: ASSEYGGAVSNYGYT

j_gene: TRBJ1-1
v_gene: TRBV15
CDR3aa: ATSRAQGLHTEAF